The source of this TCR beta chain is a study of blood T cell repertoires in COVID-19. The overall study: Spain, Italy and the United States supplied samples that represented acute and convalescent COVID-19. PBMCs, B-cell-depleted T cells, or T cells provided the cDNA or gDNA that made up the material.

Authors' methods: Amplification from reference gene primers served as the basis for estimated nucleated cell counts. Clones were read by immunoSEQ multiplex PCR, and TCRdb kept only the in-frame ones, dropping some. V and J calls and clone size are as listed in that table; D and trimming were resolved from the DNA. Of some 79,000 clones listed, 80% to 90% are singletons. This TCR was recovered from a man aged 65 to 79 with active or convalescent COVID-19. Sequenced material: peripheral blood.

The CDR3 DNA reads TGTGCCAGCGCCGACGGGGGATTACGCTCACCCCTCCACTTT. It specifies CASADGGLRSPLHF. The J gene is TRBJ1-6, the V gene TRBV2, with a weak D call TRBD1 (5 bases). The germline CDR1 and CDR2 sequences are SNHLY and FYNNEI. Trimming stripped 8 bases from V and 10 bases from J, with 18 bases between. The CDR3 covers 14 residues.